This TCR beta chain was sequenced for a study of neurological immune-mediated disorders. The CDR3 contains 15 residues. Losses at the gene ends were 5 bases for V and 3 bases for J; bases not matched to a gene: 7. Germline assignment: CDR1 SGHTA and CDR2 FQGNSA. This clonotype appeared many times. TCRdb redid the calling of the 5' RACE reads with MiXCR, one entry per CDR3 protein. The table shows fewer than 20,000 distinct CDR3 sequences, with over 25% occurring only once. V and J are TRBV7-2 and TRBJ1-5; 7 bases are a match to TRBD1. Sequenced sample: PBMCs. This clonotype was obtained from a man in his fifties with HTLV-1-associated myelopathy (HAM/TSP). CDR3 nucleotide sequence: TGTGCCAGCAGCCCCCAGGGGGGGCACAATCAGCCCCAGCATTTT. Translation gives CASSPQGGHNQPQHF.